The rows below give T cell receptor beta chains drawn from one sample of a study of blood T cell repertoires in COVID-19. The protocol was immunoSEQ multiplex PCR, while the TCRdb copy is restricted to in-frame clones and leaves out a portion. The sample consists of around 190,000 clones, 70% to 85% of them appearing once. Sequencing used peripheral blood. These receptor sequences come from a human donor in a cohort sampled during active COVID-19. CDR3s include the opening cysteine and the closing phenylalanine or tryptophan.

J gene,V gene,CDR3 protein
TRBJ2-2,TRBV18,CASSPASGNTGELFF
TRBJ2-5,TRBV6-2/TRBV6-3,CASSPGLAGVETQYF
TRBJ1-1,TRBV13,CASSLSGGGNTEAFF
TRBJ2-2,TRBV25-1,CASSEQQVNTGELFF
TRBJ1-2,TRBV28,CASSLEQRRGYTF
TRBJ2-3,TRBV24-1,CATSGAGGGINTDTQYF
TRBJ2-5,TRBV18,CASSPVSGPQETQYF
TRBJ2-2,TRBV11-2,CASSFHTIVGGGDTGELFF
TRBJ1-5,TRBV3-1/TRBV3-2,CASSHSGRGHVQPQHF
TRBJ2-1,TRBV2,CASRAGTTTYNEQFF
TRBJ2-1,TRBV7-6,CASSQIGTSGGHEQFF
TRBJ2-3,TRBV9,CASSSLIAGGIDTQYF
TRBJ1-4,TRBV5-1,CASTWTGPNEKLFF
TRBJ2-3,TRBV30,CAWSVSPSSADTQYF
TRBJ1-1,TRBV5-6,CASSPVGTVNTEAFF
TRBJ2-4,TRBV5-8,CASSSGTNKNIQYF
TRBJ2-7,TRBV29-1,CSVLWDGEYEQYF
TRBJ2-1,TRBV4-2,CASSPDQAGEQFF
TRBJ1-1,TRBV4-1,CASSQEVTGDTEAFF
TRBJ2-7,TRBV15,CATSRPSTGGAWWQYF
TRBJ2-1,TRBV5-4,CASSIGQGDYNEQFF
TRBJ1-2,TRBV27,CASRSGGVGYTF
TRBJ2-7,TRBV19,CASSIDKTYEQYF
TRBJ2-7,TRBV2,CASSESGSSVSEQYF
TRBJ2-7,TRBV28,CASSLPGQGAYEQYF
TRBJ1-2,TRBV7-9,CASSPGTVNYGYTF
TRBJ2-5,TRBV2,CASSRGRGNRETQYF
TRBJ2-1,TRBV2,CASSVPQRRSYNEQFF
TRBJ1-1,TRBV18,CASPDPNRAGLMNTEAFF
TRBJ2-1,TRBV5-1,CASSSGSWRSYNEQFF
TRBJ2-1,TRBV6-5,CASRTSGRVNEQFF
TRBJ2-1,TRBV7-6,CASSPNRGDGDEQFF
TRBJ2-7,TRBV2,CASREPAGYGTSGYEQYF
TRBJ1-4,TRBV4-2,CASSSRDRVNEKLFF
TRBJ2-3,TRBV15,CATSRRAAARSTDTQYF
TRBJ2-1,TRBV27,CASSLTQGASIYNEQFF
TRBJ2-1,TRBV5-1,CASSLVSFAGGQLNEQFF
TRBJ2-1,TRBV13,CASSLGWGRGSYNEQFF
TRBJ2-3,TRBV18,CASSLLAGMGVQYF
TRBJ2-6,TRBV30,CAWSTGASGANVLTF
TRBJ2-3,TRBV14,CASSQAFTDTQYF
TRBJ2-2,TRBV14,CASSHRLAGAVGSTGELFF
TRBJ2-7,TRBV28,CASSRTGTSLVEQYF
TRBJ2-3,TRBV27,CASSPGLVPDTQYF
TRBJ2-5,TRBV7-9,CASSKQGPLSGTQYF
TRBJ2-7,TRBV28,CASKFPGTSGRQEQYF
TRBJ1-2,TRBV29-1,CSAYAGKASYTF
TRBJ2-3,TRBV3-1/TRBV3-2,CASSQEGLYTDTQYF
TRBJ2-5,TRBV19,CASSGFGNSGLAGGETQYF
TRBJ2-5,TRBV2,CASRRVEETQYF
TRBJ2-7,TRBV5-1,CASSLVQGTSVYEQYF
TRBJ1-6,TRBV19,CASRTHRGGNSPLHF
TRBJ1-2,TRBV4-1,CASSQTDNYGYTF
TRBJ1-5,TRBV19,CASILTGINQPQHF
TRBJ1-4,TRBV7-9,CASSSGTAEKLFF
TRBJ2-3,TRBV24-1,CATSDAVASAFTDTQYF
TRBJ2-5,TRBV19,CASSVGGGIGVETQYF
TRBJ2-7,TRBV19,CASSRRQGDYYEQYF
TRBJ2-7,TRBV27,CASSLWGDPGYEQYF